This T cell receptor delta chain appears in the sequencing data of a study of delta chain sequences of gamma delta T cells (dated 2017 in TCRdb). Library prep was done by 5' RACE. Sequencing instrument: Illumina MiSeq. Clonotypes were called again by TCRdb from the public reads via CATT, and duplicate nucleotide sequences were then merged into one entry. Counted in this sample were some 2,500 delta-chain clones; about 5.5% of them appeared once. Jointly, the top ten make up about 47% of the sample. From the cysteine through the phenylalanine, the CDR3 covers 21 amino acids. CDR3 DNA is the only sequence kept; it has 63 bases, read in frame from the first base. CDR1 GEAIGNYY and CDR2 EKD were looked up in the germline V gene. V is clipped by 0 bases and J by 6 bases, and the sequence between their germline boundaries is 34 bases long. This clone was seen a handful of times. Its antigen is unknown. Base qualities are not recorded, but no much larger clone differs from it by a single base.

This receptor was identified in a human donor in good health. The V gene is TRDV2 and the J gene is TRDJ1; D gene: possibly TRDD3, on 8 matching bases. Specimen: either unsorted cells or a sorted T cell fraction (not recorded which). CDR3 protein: CACDTGLAFLLTGGKPYKLIF. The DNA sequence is TGTGCCTGTGACACCGGTCTTGCCTTCCTCCTTACTGGGGGCAAGCCTTATAAACTCATCTTT.